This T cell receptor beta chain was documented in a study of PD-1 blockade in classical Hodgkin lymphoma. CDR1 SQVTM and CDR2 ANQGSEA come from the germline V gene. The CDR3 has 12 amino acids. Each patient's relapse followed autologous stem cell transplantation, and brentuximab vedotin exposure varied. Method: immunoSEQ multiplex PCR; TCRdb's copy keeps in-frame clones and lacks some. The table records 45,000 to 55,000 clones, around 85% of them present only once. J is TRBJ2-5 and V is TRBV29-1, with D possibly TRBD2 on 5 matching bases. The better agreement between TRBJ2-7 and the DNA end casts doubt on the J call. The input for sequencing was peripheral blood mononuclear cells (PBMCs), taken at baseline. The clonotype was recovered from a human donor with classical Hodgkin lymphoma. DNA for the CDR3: TGCAGCGCTGACGGGGAGAACTACGAGCAGTACTTC. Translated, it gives CSADGENYEQYF.